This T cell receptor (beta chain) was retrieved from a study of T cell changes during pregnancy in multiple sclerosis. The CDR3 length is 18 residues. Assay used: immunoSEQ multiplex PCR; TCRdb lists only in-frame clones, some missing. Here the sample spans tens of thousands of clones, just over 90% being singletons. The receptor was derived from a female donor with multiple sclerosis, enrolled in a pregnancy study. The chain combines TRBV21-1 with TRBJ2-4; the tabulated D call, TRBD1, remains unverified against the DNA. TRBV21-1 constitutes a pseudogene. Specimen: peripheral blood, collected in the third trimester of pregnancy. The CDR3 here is CASSTRTGVLVAKNIQYF. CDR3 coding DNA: TGTGCCAGCAGCACCCGGACAGGCGTTTTGGTCGCCAAAAACATTCAGTACTTC.